The 11 T cell receptor beta chains presented below share a single source sample, sequenced in a study of shared clonotypes between healthy human individuals. The assay was immunoSEQ multiplex PCR, and TCRdb's table has in-frame clones only and misses some. The sample contains approximately 740,000 clones, approximately 74% of which appear only once. The sample was memory CD4+ T cells sorted from blood. Regarding subset: CD45RA-negative fraction. Every receptor here comes from a woman in her twenties or thirties in good health.

J is TRBJ2-1 and V is TRBV21-1; the table's D call, TRBD2, was not checked against the DNA. TRBV21-1 is shown as a pseudogene. The CDR3 extends over 10 amino acids. The CDR3 reads CASSTTEQFF. In DNA, the CDR3 is TGTGCCAGCAGCACTACTGAGCAGTTCTTC.

This clone showed up just a few times. The chain employs TRBV2 and TRBJ2-3, with 8 nucleotides matching TRBD2. The V and J ends lost 8 bases and 0 bases, in that order; junction bases with no gene match: 4. From germline, CDR1 is SNHLY and CDR2 FYNNEI. This CDR3 has 14 amino acids. The chain's CDR3 is CASGGRLSTDTQYF. CDR3 in DNA: TGTGCCAGCGGCGGGAGGCTAAGCACAGATACGCAGTATTTT.

The V call is TRBV6-6, the J call TRBJ2-6; TRBD1 aligns across 8 bases. Germline CDR1 MNHNY, CDR2 SVGAGI (reference sequence). The CDR3 loop spans 16 amino acids. Losses at the gene ends were 5 bases for V and 0 bases for J; bases not matched to a gene: 3. CDR3 sequence: CASSTQGASGANVLTF. The CDR3 region has the DNA TGTGCCAGCAGTACGCAGGGGGCCTCTGGGGCCAACGTCCTGACTTTC.

This rearrangement joins TRBV28 to TRBJ1-2; D unresolved. With 5 bases removed from V and 4 bases from J, the gap between germline ends came to 11 bases. The CDR3 consists of 13 residues. Germline values: CDR1 MDHEN, CDR2 SYDVKM. This chain's CDR3 is CASSRLHIYGYTF. CDR3 sequence (DNA): TGTGCCAGCAGTCGACTACACATCTATGGCTACACCTTC.

Comments on this clone: Other DNA variants within this sample encode the same CDR3. The V gene is TRBV10-1, the J gene TRBJ2-3; the match to TRBD2 covers 9 bases. This CDR3 comprises 15 residues. Germline V gene data show CDR1 as WNHNN and CDR2 as SYGVQD (reference sequence). V was clipped by 3 bases and J by 2 bases; unmatched bases: 3. In nucleotides, the CDR3 is TGCGCCAGCAGTGAAGGGACTAGCATCACAGATACGCAGTATTTT. Protein sequence: CASSEGTSITDTQYF.

The gene calls are TRBV29-1 and TRBJ1-1; no reliable D call. Germline V gene lookup returns CDR1 SQVTM and CDR2 ANQGSEA. The CDR3 is made up of 12 amino acids. Trimming removed 7 bases from V and 1 base from J, with 10 bases in between. The DNA of the CDR3 is TGCAGCGGGGAAAAGGGGAACACTGAAGCTTTCTTT. It specifies CSGEKGNTEAFF.

Many counts were recorded for this clone. V and J are TRBV14 and TRBJ2-2, with D unresolved. V dropped 3 bases and J dropped 2 bases, with 10 bases sitting between them. This CDR3 contains 15 residues. CDR1 is SGHDN and CDR2 is FVKESK in the germline V gene. CDR3 in amino acids: CASSQLKRNTGELFF. The CDR3 DNA reads TGTGCCAGCAGCCAGCTCAAGCGTAACACCGGGGAGCTGTTTTTT.

The gene calls are TRBV29-1 and TRBJ2-7; 7 bases map to TRBD2. This CDR3 comprises 15 residues. V shed 0 bases, J shed 5 bases, and the junction held 10 bases outside the gene matches. Germline assignment: CDR1 SQVTM and CDR2 ANQGSEA. CDR3 loop: CSVEDPSGGSNEQYF. CDR3 DNA: TGCAGCGTTGAAGACCCCTCCGGCGGGAGTAACGAGCAGTACTTC.

The V call is TRBV7-8, the J call TRBJ2-1, with D perhaps being TRBD1 or TRBD2 (7 bases each). V shed 3 bases and J shed 7 bases, with 13 bases lying between them. This CDR3 comprises 14 residues. Germline CDR1 reads SGHVS; CDR2 reads FQNEAQ. The CDR3 loop is CASSLGRGRNEQFF. Written as DNA, the CDR3 is TGTGCCAGCAGCTTGGGGAGGGGGCGAAATGAGCAGTTCTTC.

In its sample, this clone was seen a few times. The chain has TRBV2 and TRBJ2-7; TRBD1 matches at 9 bases. Germline V lookup: CDR1 SNHLY, CDR2 FYNNEI. This CDR3 has 15 amino acids. The V gene end was trimmed by 6 bases and the J gene end by 6 bases; junction bases not matched to a gene: 12. This CDR3 reads CASSFWGQGFGEQYF. The CDR3 DNA is TGTGCCAGCAGCTTCTGGGGACAGGGCTTTGGCGAGCAGTACTTC.

The table lists this clone with a few counts. This CDR3 is CASSRRREAFF. CDR3 DNA: TGTGCCAGCAGTCGCCGACGAGAAGCTTTCTTT. This chain uses TRBV28 with TRBJ1-1; no firm D call. Germline CDR1 and CDR2: MDHEN and SYDVKM. The CDR3 runs 11 residues. With 5 bases removed from V and 8 bases from J, the gap between germline ends came to 9 bases. Complete variable domain (other parts from reference TRBV28 and TRBJ1-1): DVKVTQSSRYLVKRTGEKVFLECVQDMDHENMFWYRQDPGLGLRLIYFSYDVKMKEKGDIPEGYSVSREKKERFSLILESASTNQTSMYLCASSRRREAFFGQGTRLTVV.